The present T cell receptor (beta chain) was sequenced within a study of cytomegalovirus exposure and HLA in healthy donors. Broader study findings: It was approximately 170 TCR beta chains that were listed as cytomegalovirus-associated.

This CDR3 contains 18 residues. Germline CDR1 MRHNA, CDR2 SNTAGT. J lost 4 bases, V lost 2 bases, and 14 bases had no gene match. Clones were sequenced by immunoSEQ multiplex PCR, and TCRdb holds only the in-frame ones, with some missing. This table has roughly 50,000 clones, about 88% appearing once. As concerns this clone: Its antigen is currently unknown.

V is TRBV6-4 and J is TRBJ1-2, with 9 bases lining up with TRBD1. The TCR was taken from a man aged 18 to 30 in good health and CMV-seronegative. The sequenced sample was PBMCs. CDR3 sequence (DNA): TGTGCCAGCAGTGACGCAATCCCGGGACAGGGTGGGACCTATGGCTACACCTTC. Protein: CASSDAIPGQGGTYGYTF.